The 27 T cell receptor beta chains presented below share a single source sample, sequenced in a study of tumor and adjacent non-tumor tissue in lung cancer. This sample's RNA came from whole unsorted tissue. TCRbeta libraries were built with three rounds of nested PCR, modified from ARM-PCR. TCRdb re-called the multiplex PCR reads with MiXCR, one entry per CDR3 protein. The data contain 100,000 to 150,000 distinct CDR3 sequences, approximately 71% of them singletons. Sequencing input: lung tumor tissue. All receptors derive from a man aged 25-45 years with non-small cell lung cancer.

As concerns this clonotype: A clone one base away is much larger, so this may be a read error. CDR3 nucleotide sequence: TGCAGTGCTAGAACAGGCTGGGGGAGAGATACGCAGTATTTT. Protein product: CSARTGWGRDTQYF. The chain uses TRBV20-1 and TRBJ2-3; possibly TRBD1 or TRBD2 for D (5 bases each). Germline CDR1 and CDR2: DFQATT and SNEGSKA (reference sequence). This CDR3 contains 14 residues. The V and J ends lost 2 bases and 5 bases respectively, with 14 bases between them.

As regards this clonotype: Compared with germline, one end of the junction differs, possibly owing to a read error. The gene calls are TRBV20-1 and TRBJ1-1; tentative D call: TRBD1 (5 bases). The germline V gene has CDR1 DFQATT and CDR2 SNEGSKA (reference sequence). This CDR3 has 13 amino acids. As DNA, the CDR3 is TGCAGTGCTAACCCCGGGACTAACACTGAAACTTTCTTT. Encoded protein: CSANPGTNTETFF.

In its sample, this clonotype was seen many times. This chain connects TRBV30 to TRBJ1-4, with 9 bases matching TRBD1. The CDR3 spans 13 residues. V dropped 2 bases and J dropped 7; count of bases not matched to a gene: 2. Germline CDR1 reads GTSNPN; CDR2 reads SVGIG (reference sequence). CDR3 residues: CAWSNRGREKLFF. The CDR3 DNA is TGTGCCTGGAGTAACAGGGGGCGTGAAAAACTGTTTTTT.

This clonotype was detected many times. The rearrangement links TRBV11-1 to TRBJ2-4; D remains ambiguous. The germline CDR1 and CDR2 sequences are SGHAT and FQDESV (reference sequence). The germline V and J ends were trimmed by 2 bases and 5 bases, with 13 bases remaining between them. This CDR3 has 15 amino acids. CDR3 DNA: TGTGCCAGCAGCTTATCGCGTCAGCCGGAAAACATTCAGTACTTC. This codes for CASSLSRQPENIQYF.

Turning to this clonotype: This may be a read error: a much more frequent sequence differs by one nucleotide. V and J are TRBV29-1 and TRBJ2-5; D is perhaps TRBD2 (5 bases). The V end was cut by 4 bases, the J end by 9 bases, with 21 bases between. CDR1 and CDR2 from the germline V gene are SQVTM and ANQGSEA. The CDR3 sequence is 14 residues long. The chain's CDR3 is CSVVSASLEAAQYF. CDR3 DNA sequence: TGCAGCGTTGTCTCGGCTAGCTTAGAAGCGGCCCAGTACTTC.

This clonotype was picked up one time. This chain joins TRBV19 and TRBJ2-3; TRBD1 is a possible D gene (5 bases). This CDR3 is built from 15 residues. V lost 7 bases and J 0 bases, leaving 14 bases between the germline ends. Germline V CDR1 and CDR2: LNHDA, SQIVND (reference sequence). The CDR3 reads CASTDRGSSTDTQYF. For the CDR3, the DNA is TGTGCCAGTACCGATAGGGGCAGTAGCACAGATACGCAGTATTTT.

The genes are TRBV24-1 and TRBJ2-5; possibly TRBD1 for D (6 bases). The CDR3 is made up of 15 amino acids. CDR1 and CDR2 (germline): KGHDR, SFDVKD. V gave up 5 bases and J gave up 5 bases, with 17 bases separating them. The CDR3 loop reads CATSVTQGLGETQYF. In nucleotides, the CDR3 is TGTGCCACCAGTGTTACTCAGGGGCTTGGGGAGACCCAGTACTTC.

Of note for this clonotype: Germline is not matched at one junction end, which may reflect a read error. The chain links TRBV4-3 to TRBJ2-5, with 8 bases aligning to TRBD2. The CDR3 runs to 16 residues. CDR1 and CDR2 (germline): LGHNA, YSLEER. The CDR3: CASNQDPSGHRETQYF. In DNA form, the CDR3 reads TGCGCTAGCAACCAAGATCCTAGCGGGCATAGAGAGACCCAGTACTTC.

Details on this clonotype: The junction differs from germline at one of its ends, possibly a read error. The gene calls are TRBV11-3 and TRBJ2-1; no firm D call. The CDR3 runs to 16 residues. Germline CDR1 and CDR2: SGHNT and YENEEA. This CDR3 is CASCLDGRVTYNEQSF. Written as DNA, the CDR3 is TGTGCCAGCTGCTTAGACGGCAGAGTTACCTACAATGAGCAGTCCTTC.

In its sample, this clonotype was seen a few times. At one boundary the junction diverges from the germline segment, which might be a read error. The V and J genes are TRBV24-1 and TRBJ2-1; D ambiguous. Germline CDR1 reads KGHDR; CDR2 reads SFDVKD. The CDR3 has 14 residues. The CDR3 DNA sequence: TGTGCCACCAGCCGGAAGAGCTCCTACATTGAGCAATTCTTC. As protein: CATSRKSSYIEQFF.

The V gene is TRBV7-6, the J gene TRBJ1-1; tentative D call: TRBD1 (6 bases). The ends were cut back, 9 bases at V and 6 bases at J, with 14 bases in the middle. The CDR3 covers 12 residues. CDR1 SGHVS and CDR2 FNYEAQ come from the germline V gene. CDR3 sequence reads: CARSARQAEAFF. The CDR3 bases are TGTGCCAGAAGCGCTCGACAGGCTGAAGCTTTCTTT.

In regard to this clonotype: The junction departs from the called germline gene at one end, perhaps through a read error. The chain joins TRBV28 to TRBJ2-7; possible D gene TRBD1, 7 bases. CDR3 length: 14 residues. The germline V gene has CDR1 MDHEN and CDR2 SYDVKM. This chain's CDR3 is CASSWGQGVREQHF. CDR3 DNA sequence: TGTGCCAGCAGTTGGGGGCAGGGGGTACGGGAGCAGCACTTC.

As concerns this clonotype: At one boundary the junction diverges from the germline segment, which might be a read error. CDR3 sequence (DNA): TGTGCCAGCAGCTTATTCCCGGTAGACGGCTACATCTTC. It specifies CASSLFPVDGYIF. V gene TRBV11-1 combines with J gene TRBJ1-2; no definite D call. Germline CDR1 SGHAT, CDR2 FQDESV (reference sequence). The CDR3 totals 13 residues.

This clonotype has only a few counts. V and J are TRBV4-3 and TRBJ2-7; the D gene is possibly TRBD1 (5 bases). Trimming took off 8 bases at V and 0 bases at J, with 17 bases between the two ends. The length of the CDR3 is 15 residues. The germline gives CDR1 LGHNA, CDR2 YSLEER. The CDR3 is CASHFWWQGSYEQYF. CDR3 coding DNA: TGCGCCAGCCACTTTTGGTGGCAGGGCTCCTACGAGCAGTACTTC.

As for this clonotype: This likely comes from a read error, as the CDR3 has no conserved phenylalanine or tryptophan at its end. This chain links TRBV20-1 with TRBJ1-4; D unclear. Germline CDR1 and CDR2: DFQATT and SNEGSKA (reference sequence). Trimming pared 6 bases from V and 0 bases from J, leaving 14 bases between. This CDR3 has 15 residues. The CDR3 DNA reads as TGCAGTGCGAGTCCACGGAACCCAACTAATGAAAAACTGTTTCTT. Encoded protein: CSASPRNPTNEKLFL.

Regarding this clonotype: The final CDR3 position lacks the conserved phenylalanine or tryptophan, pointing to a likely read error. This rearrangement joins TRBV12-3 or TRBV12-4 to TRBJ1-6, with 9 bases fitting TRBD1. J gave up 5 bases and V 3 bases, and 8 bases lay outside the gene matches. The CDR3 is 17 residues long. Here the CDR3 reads CASSLWTGAVNNSPLHY. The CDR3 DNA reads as TGTGCCAGCAGTTTGTGGACAGGGGCTGTAAATAATTCACCCCTCCACTAT.

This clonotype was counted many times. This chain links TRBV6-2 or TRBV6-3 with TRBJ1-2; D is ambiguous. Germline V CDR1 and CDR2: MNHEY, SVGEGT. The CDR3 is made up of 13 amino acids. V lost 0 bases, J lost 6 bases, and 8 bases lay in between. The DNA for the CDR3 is TGTGCCAGCAGTTACTCCGGGGTAGATGGCTACACCTTC. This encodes CASSYSGVDGYTF.

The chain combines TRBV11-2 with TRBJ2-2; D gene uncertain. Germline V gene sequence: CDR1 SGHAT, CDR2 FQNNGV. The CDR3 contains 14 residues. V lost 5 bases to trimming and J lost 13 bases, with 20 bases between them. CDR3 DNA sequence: TGTGCCAGCAGCCCCAAATCCGGAAGCTGGCGGCTGTTTTTT. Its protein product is CASSPKSGSWRLFF. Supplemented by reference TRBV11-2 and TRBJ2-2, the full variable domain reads EAGVAQSPRYKIIEKRQSVAFWCNPISGHATLYWYQQILGQGPKLLIQFQNNGVVDDSQLPKDRFSAERLKGVDSTLKIQPAKLEDSAVYLCASSPKSGSWRLFFGEGSRLTVL.

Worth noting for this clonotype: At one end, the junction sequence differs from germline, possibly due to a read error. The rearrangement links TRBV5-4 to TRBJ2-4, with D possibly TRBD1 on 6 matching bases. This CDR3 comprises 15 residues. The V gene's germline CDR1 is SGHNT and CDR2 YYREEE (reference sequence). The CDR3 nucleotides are TGTGCCAGCAGCTTTACAGGGTTAGGCAAAAACATTCGGTACTTC. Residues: CASSFTGLGKNIRYF.

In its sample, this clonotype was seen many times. The CDR3 is CASSYLGRQETQYF. DNA for the CDR3: TGTGCCAGCAGTTATCTGGGTCGCCAAGAGACCCAGTACTTC. The rearrangement uses TRBV6-5 and TRBJ2-5; D ambiguous. Germline V gene lookup returns CDR1 MNHEY and CDR2 SVGAGI. This CDR3 contains 14 residues. V was shortened by 3 bases and J by 1 base, with 9 bases between the two germline ends.

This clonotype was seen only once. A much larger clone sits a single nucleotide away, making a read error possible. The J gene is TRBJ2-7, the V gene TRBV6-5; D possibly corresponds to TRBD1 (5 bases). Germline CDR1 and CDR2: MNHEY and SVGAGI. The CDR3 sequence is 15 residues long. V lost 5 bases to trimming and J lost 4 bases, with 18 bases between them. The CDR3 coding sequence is TGTGCCAGCAGTGAAAGGTCGGCGCAGGGATACGAGCAGTACTTC. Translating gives CASSERSAQGYEQYF.

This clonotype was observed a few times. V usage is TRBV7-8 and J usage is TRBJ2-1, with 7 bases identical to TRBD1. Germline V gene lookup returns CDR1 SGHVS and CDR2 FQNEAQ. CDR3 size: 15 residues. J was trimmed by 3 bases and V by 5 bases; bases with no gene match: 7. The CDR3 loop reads CASSRQGIGYNEQFF. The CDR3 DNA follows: TGTGCCAGCAGCCGACAGGGTATAGGCTACAATGAGCAGTTCTTC.

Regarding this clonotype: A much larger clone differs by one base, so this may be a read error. CDR3 DNA sequence: TGTGCCATCAGTTTAATGGTGAACACTGAAGCTTTCTTT. The encoded protein is CAISLMVNTEAFF. V is TRBV12-3 or TRBV12-4 and J is TRBJ1-1; unclear D gene. The CDR3 runs 13 residues.

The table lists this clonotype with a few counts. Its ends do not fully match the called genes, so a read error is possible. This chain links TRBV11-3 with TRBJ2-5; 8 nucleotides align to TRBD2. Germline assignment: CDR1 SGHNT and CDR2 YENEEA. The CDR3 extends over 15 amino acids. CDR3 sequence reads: CASSLETGGQETQYF. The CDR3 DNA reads TGTGCCAGCAGCTTAGAAACGGGAGGGCAAGAGACTCAGTACTTT. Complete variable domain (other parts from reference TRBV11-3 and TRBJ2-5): EAGVVQSPRYKIIEKKQPVAFWCNPISGHNTLYWYLQNLGQGPELLIRYENEEAVDDSQLPKDRFSAERLKGVDSTLKIQPAELGDSAVYLCASSLETGGQETQYFGPGTRLLVL.

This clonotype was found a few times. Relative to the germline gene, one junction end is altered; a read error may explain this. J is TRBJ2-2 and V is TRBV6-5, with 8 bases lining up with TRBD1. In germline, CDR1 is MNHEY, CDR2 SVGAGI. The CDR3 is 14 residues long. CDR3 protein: CATRETGDTGELFF. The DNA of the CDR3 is TGTGCCACCAGAGAGACAGGGGATACCGGTGAGCTGTTTTTT.

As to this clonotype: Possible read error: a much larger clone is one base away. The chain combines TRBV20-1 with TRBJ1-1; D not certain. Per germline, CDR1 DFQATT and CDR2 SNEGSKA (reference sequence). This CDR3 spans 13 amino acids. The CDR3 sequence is CSAIDIMNAEAFF. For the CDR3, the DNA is TGCAGTGCTATCGACATCATGAACGCTGAAGCTTTCTTT.

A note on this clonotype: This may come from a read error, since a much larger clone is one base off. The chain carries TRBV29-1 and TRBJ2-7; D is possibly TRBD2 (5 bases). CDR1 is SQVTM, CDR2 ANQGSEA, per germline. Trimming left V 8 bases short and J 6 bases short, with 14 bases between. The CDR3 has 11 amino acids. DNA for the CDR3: TGCAGCCTTGTGGGCGGGCGCGAGCAGTACTTC. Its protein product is CSLVGGREQYF.